These 7 T cell receptor beta chains came from one sample sequenced in a study of shared clonotypes between healthy human individuals. Here immunoSEQ multiplex PCR was the method, and the copy in TCRdb shows in-frame clones only, minus some. Of fewer than 2.5 million clones listed, 80% to 95% are singletons. Sequenced sample: naive CD4+ T cells from PBMCs. As for subset: CD45RA+ positively selected. The receptor source for this set is a man between 18 and 29 years old in good health. Some clones in this sample may be carry-over from other donors' samples.

Note on this clone: Other DNA sequences in this specimen translate into the identical CDR3. The CDR3 is CASSLDRGYTEAFF. CDR3 sequence (DNA): TGTGCCAGCAGCTTAGATAGGGGGTACACTGAAGCTTTCTTT. The chain uses TRBV7-8 and TRBJ1-1, with a tentative D call TRBD1 (6 bases). The CDR3 contains 14 residues. Germline CDR1 and CDR2: SGHVS and FQNEAQ. The ends were cut back, 1 base at V and 3 bases at J, with 9 bases in the middle.

The CDR3 sequence is CASSSGAAGDSDTQYF. CDR3 nucleotide sequence: TGTGCCAGCAGTTCCGGGGCGGCGGGAGATTCAGATACGCAGTATTTT. The chain combines TRBV6-5 with TRBJ2-3; 7 nucleotides match TRBD2. Trimming cost V 4 bases and J 4 bases; bases outside gene matches: 11. CDR3 size: 16 residues. The germline gives CDR1 MNHEY, CDR2 SVGAGI.

The chain recombines TRBV28 with TRBJ2-7, with D unclear. The V and J ends lost 4 bases and 0 bases respectively, with 10 bases between them. CDR1 is MDHEN, CDR2 SYDVKM, per germline. The CDR3 spans 14 residues. The CDR3 DNA reads as TGTGCCAGCAGTTGGGAAGGGTACTCCTACGAGCAGTACTTC. This translates into CASSWEGYSYEQYF. Complete variable domain (other parts from reference TRBV28 and TRBJ2-7): DVKVTQSSRYLVKRTGEKVFLECVQDMDHENMFWYRQDPGLGLRLIYFSYDVKMKEKGDIPEGYSVSREKKERFSLILESASTNQTSMYLCASSWEGYSYEQYFGPGTRLTVT.

The genes are TRBV29-1 and TRBJ2-1; the D call may be TRBD1 or TRBD2 (5 bases each). CDR1 and CDR2 from the germline V gene are SQVTM and ANQGSEA. V was pared by 6 bases and J by 4 bases, with 13 bases between. This CDR3 has 13 amino acids. CDR3 region: CSVGVDKYNEQFF. In DNA, the CDR3 is TGCAGCGTCGGGGTGGACAAATACAATGAGCAGTTCTTC.

The genes are TRBV5-5 and TRBJ2-7, with 13 bases aligning to TRBD2. The CDR3 has 17 amino acids. Unmatched junction bases numbered 9, after V lost 5 bases and J lost 1 base. Germline V CDR1 and CDR2: SGHKS, YYEKEE (reference sequence). The CDR3 DNA follows: TGTGCCAGCAGTCGGACTAGCGGGAGTTATGCTTCCTACGAGCAGTACTTC. Residues: CASSRTSGSYASYEQYF.

The rearrangement joins TRBV18 to TRBJ1-2, with 10 bases fitting TRBD1. The CDR3 has 15 amino acids. V lost 3 bases and J lost 5; bases outside the gene matches: 6. The germline V gene encodes CDR1 KGHSH and CDR2 LQKENI. In DNA, the CDR3 is TGTGCCAGCTCACCTACGACAGGGGGCGCTTATGGCTACACCTTC. Translated: CASSPTTGGAYGYTF.

The chain uses TRBV5-1 and TRBJ1-4; maybe TRBD1 (5 bases). CDR1 SGHRS and CDR2 YFSETQ come from the germline V gene. Trimming shortened V by 4 bases and J by 2 bases, and 18 bases separated the two germline ends. This CDR3 region has 17 residues. The CDR3 coding sequence is TGCGCCAGCAGCGCCAACCCTTCGGGACGGACTAATGAAAAACTGTTTTTT. As protein: CASSANPSGRTNEKLFF.